This TCR beta chain was sequenced for a study of blood T cell repertoires in COVID-19. Participants had their cohort set by participant-reported clinical history. Using immunoSEQ multiplex PCR, the repertoire was profiled, and TCRdb retains in-frame clones only, with some absent. Of under 350,000 clones listed, more than 75% are singletons. This CDR3 contains 15 residues. Germline V gives CDR1 SQVTM, CDR2 ANQGSEA. Trimming at V came to 0 bases and at J to 3 bases, leaving 1 base not matched to a gene. The receptor's source is a woman under 30 who had recovered from COVID-19. The genes are TRBV29-1 and TRBJ2-1; the match to TRBD2 covers 11 bases. The source material was PBMCs or T cells enriched from blood (not recorded which). Here the CDR3 reads CSVEDLAGGYNEQFF. CDR3 DNA: TGCAGCGTTGAAGATCTAGCGGGGGGCTACAATGAGCAGTTCTTC.